This T cell receptor (beta chain) was sequenced in a study of human T cells and chemical hapten exposure. There are a few counts of this clonotype. TCRdb ran MiXCR on the RACE reads and lists one entry per CDR3 protein. The sample has roughly 34,000 distinct CDR3 sequences; around 6.4% are singletons. The time point here: patch test 1, 2 weeks after DPC sensitization. Treatment in this sample: therapeutic diphenylcyclopropenone sensitization with weekly scalp DPC. Unfractionated whole blood yielded the extracted total RNA. The CDR3 covers 16 residues. Germline CDR1 is SGHNT and CDR2 is YYREEE (reference sequence). V was pared by 4 bases and J by 3 bases, with 7 bases of the junction left unmatched.

This TCR was sampled from a woman aged 25 to 45 with alopecia areata. Some clones in this sample may be carry-over from other donors' samples. The rearrangement joins TRBV5-4 to TRBJ2-2; 9 bases agree with TRBD1. The sample consisted of whole blood, taken in connection with sensitization to the hapten diphenylcyclopropenone (DPC). In DNA form, the CDR3 reads TGTGCCAGCAGCCCTAAACAGGGGGCAGACACCGGGGAGCTGTTTTTT. Protein product: CASSPKQGADTGELFF.